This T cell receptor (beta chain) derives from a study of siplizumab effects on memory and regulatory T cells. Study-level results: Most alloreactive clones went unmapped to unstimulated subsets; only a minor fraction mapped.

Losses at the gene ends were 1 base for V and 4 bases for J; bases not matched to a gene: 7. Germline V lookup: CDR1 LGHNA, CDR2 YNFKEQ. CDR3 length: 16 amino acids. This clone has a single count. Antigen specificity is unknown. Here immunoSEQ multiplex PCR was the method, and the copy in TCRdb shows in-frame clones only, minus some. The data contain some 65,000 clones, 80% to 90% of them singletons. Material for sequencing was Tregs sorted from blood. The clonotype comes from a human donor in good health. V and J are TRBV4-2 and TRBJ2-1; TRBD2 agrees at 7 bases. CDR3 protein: CASSQVSSGPYNEQFF. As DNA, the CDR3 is TGTGCCAGCAGCCAAGTATCTAGCGGACCATACAATGAGCAGTTCTTC.